This T cell receptor beta chain was retrieved from a study of brain T cells in children with intractable seizures. Study-level points and caveats: Pre- and post-surgery blood differed in depth, so pre-surgery absences may be undersampling.

Time point in this sample: blood from clinic visit 5 months post-surgery; TSC patient then seizure free. Only cases whose brain tissue showed the highest T cell transcript signatures were sequenced. On this clone itself: Its antigen is not identified.

Sequencing used immunoSEQ multiplex PCR; TCRdb keeps in-frame clones, though not all of them. In the table there are a few hundred thousand clones, approximately 93% of which are singletons. There are 18 residues in the CDR3. The V gene's germline CDR1 is LGHNT and CDR2 FRNRAP. The V end was cut by 2 bases, the J end by 3 bases, with 20 bases between. The source material was peripheral blood, sampled more than 4 months after surgery. This receptor was obtained from a boy younger than two with tuberous sclerosis and intractable seizures. The rearrangement joins TRBV12-5 to TRBJ1-3, with D tentatively TRBD1 (6 bases). CDR3 nucleotide sequence: TGTGCTAGTGGTTTGACACTAACAGGGTCGGAAGGTGGAAACACCATATATTTT. As protein: CASGLTLTGSEGGNTIYF.